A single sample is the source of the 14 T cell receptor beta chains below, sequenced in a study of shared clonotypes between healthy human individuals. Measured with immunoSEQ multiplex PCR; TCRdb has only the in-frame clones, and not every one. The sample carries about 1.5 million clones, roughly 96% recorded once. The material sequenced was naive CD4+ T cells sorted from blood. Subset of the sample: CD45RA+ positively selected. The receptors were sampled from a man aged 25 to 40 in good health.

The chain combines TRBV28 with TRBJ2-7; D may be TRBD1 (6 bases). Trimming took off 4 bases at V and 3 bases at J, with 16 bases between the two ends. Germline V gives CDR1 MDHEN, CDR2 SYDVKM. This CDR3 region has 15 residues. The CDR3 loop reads CASSSPATGSYEQYF. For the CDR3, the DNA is TGTGCCAGCAGTTCCCCCGCCACAGGGAGCTACGAGCAGTACTTC.

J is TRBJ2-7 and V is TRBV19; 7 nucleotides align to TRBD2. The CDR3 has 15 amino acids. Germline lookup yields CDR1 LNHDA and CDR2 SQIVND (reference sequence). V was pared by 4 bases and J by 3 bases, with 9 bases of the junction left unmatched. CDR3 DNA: TGTGCCAGTAGTACGCGACTAGCTCCCTACTACGAGCAGTACTTC. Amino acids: CASSTRLAPYYEQYF.

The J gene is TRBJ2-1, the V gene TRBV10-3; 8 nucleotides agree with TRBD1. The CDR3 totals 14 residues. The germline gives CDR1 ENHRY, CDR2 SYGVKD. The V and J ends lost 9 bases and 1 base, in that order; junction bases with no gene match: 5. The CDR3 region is CAIAQGASYNEQFF. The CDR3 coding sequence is TGTGCCATTGCCCAGGGGGCATCCTACAATGAGCAGTTCTTC.

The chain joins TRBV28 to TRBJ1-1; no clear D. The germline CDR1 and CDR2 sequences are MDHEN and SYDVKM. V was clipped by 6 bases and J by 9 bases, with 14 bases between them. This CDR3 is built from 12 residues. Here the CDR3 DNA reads TGTGCCAGCAGACCTACCGCGTTTCAAGCTTTCTTT. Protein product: CASRPTAFQAFF.

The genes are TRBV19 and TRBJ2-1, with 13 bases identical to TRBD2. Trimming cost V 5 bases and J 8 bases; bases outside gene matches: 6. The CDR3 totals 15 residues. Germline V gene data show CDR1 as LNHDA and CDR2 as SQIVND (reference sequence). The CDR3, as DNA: TGTGCCAGTAGTCCGGGACTAGCGGGATTCGATGAGCAGTTCTTC. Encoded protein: CASSPGLAGFDEQFF. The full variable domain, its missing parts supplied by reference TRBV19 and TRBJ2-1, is DGGITQSPKYLFRKEGQNVTLSCEQNLNHDAMYWYRQDPGQGLRLIYYSQIVNDFQKGDIAEGYSVSREKKESFPLTVTSAQKNPTAFYLCASSPGLAGFDEQFFGPGTRLTVL.

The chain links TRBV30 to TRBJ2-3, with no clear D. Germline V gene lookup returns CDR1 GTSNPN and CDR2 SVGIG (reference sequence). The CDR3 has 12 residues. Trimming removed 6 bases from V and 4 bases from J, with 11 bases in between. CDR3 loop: CACRYSSDTQYF. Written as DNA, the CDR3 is TGTGCCTGCCGGTATTCCTCAGATACGCAGTATTTT.

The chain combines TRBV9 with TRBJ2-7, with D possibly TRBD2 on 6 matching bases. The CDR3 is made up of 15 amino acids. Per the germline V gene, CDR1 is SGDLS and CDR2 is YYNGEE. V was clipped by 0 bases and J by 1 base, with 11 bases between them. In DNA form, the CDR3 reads TGTGCCAGCAGCGTAGTGCCTAGCGATTCCTACGAGCAGTACTTC. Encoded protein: CASSVVPSDSYEQYF. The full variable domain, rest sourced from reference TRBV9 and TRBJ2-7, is DSGVTQTPKHLITATGQRVTLRCSPRSGDLSVYWYQQSLDQGLQFLIQYYNGEERAKGNILERFSAQQFPDLHSELNLSSLELGDSALYFCASSVVPSDSYEQYFGPGTRLTVT.

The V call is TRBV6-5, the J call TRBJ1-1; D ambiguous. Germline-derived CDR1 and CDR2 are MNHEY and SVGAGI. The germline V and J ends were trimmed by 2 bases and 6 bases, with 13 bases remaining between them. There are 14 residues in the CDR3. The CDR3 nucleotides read TGTGCCAGCAGTTACGCGGGCCGTCCGGCTGAAGCTTTCTTT. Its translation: CASSYAGRPAEAFF.

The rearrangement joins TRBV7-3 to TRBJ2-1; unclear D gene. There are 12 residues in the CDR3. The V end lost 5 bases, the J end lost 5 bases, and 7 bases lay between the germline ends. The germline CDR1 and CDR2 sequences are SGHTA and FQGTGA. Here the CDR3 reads CASSPPNNEQFF. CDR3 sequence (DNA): TGTGCCAGCAGCCCCCCGAACAATGAGCAGTTCTTC.

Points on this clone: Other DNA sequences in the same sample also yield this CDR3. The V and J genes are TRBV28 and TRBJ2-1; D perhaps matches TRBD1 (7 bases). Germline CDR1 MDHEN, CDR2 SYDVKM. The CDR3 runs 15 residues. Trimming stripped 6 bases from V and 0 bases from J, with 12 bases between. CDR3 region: CASRPGGNSYNEQFF. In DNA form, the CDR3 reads TGTGCCAGCAGGCCAGGGGGGAACTCCTACAATGAGCAGTTCTTC.

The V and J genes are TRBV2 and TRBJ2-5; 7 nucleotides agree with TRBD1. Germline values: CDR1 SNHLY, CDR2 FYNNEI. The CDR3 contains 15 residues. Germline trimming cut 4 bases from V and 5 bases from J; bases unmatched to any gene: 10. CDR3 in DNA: TGTGCCAGCAGTGGAGGGGGCGAAAGCCAGGAGACCCAGTACTTC. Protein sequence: CASSGGGESQETQYF.

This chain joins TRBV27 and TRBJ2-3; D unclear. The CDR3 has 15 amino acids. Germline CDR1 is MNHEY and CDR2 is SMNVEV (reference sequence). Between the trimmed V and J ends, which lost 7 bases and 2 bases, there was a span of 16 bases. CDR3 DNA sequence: TGTGCCAGCAATCGAAAGGGTCTCCCCACAGATACGCAGTATTTT. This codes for CASNRKGLPTDTQYF.

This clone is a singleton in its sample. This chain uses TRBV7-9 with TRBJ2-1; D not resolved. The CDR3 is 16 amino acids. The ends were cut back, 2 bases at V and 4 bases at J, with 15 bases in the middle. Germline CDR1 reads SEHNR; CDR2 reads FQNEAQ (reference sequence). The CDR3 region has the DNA TGTGCCAGCAGCTTACAGGTACTCCACGCTTACAATGAGCAGTTCTTC. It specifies CASSLQVLHAYNEQFF.

The CDR3: CASSSPGQGNTEAFF. The DNA of the CDR3 is TGTGCCAGCAGCTCCCCCGGACAGGGGAACACTGAAGCTTTCTTT. This chain uses TRBV6-6 with TRBJ1-1; 8 nucleotides line up with TRBD1. With 6 bases clipped from V and 1 base from J, the junction kept 7 bases outside the gene matches. CDR3 length equals 15 residues. Looked up from germline, CDR1 is MNHNY and CDR2 is SVGAGI (reference sequence).